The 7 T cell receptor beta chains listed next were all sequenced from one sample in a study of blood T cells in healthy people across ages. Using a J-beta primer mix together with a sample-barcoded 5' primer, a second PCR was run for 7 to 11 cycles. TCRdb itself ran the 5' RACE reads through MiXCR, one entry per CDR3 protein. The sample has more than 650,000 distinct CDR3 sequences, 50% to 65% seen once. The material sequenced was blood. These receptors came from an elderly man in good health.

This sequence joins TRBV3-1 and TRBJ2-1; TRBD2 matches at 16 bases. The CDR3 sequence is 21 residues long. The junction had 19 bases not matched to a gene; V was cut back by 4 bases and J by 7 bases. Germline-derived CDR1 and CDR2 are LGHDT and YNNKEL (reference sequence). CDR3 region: CASSRVDRVPGLAGGHNEQFF. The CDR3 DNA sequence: TGTGCCAGCAGCCGGGTCGACAGGGTGCCGGGACTAGCGGGAGGGCATAATGAGCAGTTCTTC.

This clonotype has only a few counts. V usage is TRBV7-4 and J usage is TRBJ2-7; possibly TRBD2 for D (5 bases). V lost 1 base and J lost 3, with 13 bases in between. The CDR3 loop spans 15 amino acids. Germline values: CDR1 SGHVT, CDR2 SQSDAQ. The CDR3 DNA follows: TGTGCCAGCAGCTTAGTGAGGGAGATGGGCTACGAGCAGTACTTC. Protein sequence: CASSLVREMGYEQYF.

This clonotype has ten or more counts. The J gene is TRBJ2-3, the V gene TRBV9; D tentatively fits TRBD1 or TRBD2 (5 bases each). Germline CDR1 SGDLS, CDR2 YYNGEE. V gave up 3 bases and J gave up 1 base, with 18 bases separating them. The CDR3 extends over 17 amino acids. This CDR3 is CASSASSGTLRTDTQYF. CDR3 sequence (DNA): TGTGCCAGCAGCGCCTCCTCCGGGACGCTACGCACAGATACGCAGTATTTT. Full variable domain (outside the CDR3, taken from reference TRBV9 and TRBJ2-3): DSGVTQTPKHLITATGQRVTLRCSPRSGDLSVYWYQQSLDQGLQFLIQYYNGEERAKGNILERFSAQQFPDLHSELNLSSLELGDSALYFCASSASSGTLRTDTQYFGPGTRLTVL.

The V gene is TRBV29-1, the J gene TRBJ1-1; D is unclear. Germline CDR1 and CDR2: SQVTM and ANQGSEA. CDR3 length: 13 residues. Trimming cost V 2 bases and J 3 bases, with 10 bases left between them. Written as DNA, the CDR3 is TGCAGCGTTGAAACCCTCCGCGACACTGAAGCTTTCTTT. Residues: CSVETLRDTEAFF. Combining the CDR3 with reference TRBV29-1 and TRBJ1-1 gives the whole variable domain SAVISQKPSRDICQRGTSLTIQCQVDSQVTMMFWYRQQPGQSLTLIATANQGSEATYESGFVIDKFPISRPNLTFSTLTVSNMSPEDSSIYLCSVETLRDTEAFFGQGTRLTVV.

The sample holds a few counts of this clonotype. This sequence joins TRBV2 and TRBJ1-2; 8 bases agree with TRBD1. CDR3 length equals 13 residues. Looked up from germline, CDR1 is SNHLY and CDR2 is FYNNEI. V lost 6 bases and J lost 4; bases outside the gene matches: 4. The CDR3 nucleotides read TGTGCCAGCAGCGGGACAGGTTCCTATGGCTACACCTTC. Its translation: CASSGTGSYGYTF.

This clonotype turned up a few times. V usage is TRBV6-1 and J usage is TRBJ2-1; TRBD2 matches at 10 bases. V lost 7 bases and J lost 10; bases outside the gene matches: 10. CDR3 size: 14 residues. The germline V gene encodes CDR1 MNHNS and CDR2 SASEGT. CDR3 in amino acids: CASTSLAGEGEQFF. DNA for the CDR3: TGTGCCAGCACTTCGCTAGCGGGAGAAGGGGAGCAGTTCTTC.

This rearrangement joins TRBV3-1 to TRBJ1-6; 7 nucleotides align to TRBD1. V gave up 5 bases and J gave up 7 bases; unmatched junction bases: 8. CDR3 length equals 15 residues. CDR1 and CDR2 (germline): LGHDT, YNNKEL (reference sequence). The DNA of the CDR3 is TGTGCCAGCAGCACCCGACAGGGCGAGAATTCACCCCTCCACTTT. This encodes CASSTRQGENSPLHF.